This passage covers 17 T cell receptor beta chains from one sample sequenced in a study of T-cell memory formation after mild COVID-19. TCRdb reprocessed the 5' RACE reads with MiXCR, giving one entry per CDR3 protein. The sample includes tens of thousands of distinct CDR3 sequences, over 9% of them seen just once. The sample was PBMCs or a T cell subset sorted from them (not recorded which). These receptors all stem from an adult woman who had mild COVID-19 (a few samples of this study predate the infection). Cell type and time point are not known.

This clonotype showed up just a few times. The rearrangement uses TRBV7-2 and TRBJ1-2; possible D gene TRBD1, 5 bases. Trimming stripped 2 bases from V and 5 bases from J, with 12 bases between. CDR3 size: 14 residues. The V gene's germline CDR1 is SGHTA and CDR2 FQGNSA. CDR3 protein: CASSLIRGDYGYTF. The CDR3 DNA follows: TGTGCCAGCAGCTTAATCCGGGGGGATTATGGCTACACCTTC. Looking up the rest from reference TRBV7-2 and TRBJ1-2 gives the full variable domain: GAGVSQSPSNKVTEKGKDVELRCDPISGHTALYWYRQSLGQGLEFLIYFQGNSAPDKSGLPSDRFSAERTGGSVSTLTIQRTQQEDSAVYLCASSLIRGDYGYTFGSGTRLTVV.

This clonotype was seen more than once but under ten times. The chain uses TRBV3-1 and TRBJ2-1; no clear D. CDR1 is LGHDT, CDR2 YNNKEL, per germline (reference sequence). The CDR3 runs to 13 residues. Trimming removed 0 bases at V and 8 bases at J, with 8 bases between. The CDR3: CASSQDDRHEQFF. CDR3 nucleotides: TGTGCCAGCAGCCAAGATGATCGACATGAGCAGTTCTTC.

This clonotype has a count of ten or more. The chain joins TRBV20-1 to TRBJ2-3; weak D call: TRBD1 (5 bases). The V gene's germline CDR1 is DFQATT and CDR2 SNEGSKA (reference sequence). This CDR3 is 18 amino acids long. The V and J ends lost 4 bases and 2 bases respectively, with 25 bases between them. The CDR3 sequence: CSATPQGAVLSFTDTQYF. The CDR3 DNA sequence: TGCAGTGCTACCCCACAAGGGGCGGTCCTGTCCTTCACAGATACGCAGTATTTT.

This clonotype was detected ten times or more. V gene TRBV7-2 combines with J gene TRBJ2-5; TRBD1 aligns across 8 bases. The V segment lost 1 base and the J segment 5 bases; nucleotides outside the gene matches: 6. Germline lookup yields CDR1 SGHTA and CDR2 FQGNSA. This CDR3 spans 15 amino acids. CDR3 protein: CASSLGGTGGETQYF. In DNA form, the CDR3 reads TGTGCCAGCAGCTTAGGGGGGACAGGAGGCGAGACCCAGTACTTC.

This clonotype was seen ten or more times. In nucleotides, the CDR3 is TGTGCCAGCAGTGACGATAGGGCCTACGAGCAGTACTTC. This encodes CASSDDRAYEQYF. V usage is TRBV2 and J usage is TRBJ2-7; D not resolved. The V and J ends lost 3 bases and 2 bases respectively, with 8 bases between them. The V gene's germline CDR1 is SNHLY and CDR2 FYNNEI. CDR3 length: 13 amino acids.

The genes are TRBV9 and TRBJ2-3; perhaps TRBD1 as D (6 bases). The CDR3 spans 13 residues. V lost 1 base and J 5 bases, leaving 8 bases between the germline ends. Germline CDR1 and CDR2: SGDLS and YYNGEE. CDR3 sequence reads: CASSVQGKDTQYF. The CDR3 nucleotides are TGTGCCAGCAGCGTACAGGGGAAAGATACGCAGTATTTT. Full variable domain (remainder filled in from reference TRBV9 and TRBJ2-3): DSGVTQTPKHLITATGQRVTLRCSPRSGDLSVYWYQQSLDQGLQFLIQYYNGEERAKGNILERFSAQQFPDLHSELNLSSLELGDSALYFCASSVQGKDTQYFGPGTRLTVL.

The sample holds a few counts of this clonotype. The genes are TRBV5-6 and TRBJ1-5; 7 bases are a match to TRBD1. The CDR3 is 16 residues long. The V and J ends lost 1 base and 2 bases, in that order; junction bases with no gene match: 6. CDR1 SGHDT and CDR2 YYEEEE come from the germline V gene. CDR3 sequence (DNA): TGTGCCAGCAGCTTGTCTACAGGGGCTGGCAATCAGCCCCAGCATTTT. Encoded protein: CASSLSTGAGNQPQHF.

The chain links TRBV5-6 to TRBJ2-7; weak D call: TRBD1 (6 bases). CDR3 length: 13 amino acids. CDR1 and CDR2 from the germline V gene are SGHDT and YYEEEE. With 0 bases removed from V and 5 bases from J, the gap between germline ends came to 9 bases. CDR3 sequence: CASSLDAGDEQYF. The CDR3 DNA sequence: TGTGCCAGCAGCTTGGATGCAGGGGACGAGCAGTACTTC. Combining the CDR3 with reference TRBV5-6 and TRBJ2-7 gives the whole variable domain DAGVTQSPTHLIKTRGQQVTLRCSPKSGHDTVSWYQQALGQGPQFIFQYYEEEERQRGNFPDRFSGHQFPNYSSELNVNALLLGDSALYLCASSLDAGDEQYFGPGTRLTVT.

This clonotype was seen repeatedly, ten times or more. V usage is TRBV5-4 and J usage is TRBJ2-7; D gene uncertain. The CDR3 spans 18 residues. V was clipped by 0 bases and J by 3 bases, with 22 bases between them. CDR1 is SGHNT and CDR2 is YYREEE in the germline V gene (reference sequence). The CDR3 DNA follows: TGTGCCAGCAGCTTGGCGGCGAAGAGGTCGGTGGCACTCTACGAGCAGTACTTC. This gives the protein CASSLAAKRSVALYEQYF.

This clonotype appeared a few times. In DNA form, the CDR3 reads TGTGCCAGCAGTTACAGGGGAGGGGCAAGGAACACTGAAGCTTTCTTT. Residues: CASSYRGGARNTEAFF. The chain employs TRBV6-5 and TRBJ1-1; weak D call: TRBD1 (5 bases). V lost 2 bases to trimming and J lost 1 base, with 14 bases between them. The CDR3 sequence is 16 residues long. CDR1 is MNHEY and CDR2 is SVGAGI in the germline V gene.

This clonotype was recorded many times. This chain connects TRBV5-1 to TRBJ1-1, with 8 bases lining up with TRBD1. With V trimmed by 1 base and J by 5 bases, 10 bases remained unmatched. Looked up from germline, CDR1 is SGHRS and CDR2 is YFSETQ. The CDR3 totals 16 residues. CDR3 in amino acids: CASSLTTTGGTTEAFF. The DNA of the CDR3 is TGCGCCAGCAGCTTGACGACAACAGGGGGTACGACTGAAGCTTTCTTT.

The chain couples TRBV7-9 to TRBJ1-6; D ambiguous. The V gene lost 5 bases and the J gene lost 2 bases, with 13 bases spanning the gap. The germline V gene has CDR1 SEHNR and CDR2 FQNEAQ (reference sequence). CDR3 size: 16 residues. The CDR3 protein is CASSDGNKPYNSPLHF. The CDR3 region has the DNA TGTGCCAGCAGCGATGGAAACAAGCCCTATAATTCACCCCTCCACTTT.

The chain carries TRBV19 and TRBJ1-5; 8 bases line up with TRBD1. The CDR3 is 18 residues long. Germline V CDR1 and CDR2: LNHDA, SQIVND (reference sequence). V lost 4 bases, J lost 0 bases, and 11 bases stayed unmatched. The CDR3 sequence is CASSKGPGGPYSNQPQHF. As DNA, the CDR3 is TGTGCCAGTAGTAAGGGGCCAGGGGGCCCGTATAGCAATCAGCCCCAGCATTTT.

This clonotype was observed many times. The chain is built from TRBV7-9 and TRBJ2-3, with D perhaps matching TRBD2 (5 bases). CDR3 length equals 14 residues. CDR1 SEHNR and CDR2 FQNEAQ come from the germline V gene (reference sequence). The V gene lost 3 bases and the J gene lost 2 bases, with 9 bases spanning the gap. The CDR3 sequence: CASSFLGNTDTQYF. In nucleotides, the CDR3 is TGTGCCAGCAGCTTTCTCGGGAACACAGATACGCAGTATTTT. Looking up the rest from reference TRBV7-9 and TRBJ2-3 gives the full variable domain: DTGVSQNPRHKITKRGQNVTFRCDPISEHNRLYWYRQTLGQGPEFLTYFQNEAQLEKSRLLSDRFSAERPKGSFSTLEIQRTEQGDSAMYLCASSFLGNTDTQYFGPGTRLTVL.

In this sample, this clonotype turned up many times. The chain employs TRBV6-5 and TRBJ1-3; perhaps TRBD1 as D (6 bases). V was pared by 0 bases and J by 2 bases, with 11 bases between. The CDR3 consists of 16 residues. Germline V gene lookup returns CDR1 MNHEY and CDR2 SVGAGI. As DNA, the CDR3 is TGTGCCAGCAGTTACTCTTTAGGGGGAACTGGAAACACCATATATTTT. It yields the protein CASSYSLGGTGNTIYF.

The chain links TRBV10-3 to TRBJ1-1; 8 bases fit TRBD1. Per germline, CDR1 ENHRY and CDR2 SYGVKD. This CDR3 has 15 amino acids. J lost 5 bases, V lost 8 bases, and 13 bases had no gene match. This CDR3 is CAISRPQGARTEAFF. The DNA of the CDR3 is TGTGCCATCTCACGACCCCAGGGGGCGCGTACTGAAGCTTTCTTT.

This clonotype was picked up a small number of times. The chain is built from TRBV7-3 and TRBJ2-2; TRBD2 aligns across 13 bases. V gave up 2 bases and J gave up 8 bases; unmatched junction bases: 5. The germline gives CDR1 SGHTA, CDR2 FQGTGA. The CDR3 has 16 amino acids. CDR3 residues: CASSLRGLAGAGELFF. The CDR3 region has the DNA TGTGCCAGCAGCTTACGCGGACTAGCGGGAGCTGGGGAGCTGTTTTTT.